This TCR beta chain was sequenced during a study of T cells in Graves' hyperthyroidism and ophthalmopathy. Study outcomes and limitations: A 13 V-J signature model discriminated ophthalmopathy versus stable hyperthyroidism.

The CDR3 loop spans 16 amino acids. Trimming removed 4 bases from V and 5 bases from J; junction bases left unmatched: 10. In germline, CDR1 is SGHRS, CDR2 YFSETQ. Amplified regions were TCR beta CDR3 sequences from RNA transcripts. TCR CDR3 regions were first amplified by RT-PCR with HTBI primers. TCRdb re-called the multiplex PCR reads through MiXCR, storing one row per CDR3 protein. This table has roughly 580,000 distinct CDR3 sequences, approximately 15% appearing once. Blood dates from first hyperthyroidism diagnosis, before any ophthalmopathy symptoms. This clonotype was seen many times. Its antigen remains unknown.

The J gene is TRBJ2-5, the V gene TRBV5-1; TRBD1 matches 11 bases. The sample was blood. This TCR came from a woman in her twenties or thirties with Graves' hyperthyroidism that later progressed to Graves' ophthalmopathy. CDR3 residues: CASSKLGQGVSETQYF. Here the CDR3 DNA reads TGCGCCAGCAGCAAACTGGGACAGGGGGTTTCGGAGACCCAGTACTTC.